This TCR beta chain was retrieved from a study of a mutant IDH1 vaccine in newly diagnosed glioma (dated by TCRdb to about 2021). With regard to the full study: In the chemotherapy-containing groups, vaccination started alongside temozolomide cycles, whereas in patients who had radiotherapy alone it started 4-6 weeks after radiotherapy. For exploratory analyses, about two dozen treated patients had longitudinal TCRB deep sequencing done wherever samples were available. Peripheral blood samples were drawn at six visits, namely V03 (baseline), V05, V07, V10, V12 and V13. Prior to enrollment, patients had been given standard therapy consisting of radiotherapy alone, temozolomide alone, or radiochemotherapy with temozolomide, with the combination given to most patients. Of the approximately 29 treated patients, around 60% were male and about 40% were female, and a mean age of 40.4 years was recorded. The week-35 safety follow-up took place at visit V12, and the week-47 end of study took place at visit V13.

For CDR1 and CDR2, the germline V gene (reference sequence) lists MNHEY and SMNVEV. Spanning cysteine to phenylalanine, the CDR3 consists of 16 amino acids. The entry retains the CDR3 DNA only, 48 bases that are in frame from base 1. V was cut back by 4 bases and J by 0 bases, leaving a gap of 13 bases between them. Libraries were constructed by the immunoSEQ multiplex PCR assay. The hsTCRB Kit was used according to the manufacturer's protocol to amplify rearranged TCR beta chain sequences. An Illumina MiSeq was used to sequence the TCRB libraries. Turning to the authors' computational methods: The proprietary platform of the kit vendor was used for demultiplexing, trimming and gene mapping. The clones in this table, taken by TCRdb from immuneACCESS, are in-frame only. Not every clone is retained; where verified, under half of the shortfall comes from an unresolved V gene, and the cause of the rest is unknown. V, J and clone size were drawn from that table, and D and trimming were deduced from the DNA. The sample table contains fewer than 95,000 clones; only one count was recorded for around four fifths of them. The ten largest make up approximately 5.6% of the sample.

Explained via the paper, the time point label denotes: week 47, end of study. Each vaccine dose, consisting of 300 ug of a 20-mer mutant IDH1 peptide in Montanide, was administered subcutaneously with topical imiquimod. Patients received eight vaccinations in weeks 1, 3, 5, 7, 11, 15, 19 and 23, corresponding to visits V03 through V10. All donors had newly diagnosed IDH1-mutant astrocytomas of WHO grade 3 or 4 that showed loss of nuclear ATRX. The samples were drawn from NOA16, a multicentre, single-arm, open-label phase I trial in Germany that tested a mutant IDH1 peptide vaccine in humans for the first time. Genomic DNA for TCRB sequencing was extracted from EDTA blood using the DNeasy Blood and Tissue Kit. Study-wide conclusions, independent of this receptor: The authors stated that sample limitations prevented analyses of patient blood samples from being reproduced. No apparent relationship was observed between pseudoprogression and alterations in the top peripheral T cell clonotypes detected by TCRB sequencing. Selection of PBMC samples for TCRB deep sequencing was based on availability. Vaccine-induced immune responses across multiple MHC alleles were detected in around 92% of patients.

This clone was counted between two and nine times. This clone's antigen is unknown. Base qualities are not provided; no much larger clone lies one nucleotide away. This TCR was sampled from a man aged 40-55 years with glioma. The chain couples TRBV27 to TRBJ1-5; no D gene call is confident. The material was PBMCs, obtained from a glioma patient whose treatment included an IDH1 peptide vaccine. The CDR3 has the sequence CASSSAGTHSNQPQHF. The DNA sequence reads TGTGCCAGCAGTTCCGCCGGAACCCATAGCAATCAGCCCCAGCATTTT.